This TCR beta chain was retrieved from a study of vaccination effects on CD4 cells after COVID-19. Worth noting for this clone: Its antigen is currently unknown.

Findings of the study overall: Clones arising from infection and from vaccination showed marked clonal contraction late after vaccination.

Method: immunoSEQ multiplex PCR; TCRdb's copy keeps in-frame clones and lacks some. The repertoire holds about 30,000 clones, with around 85% as singletons. This CDR3 has 13 residues. V was pared by 5 bases and J by 1 base, with 4 bases between. Germline V gene sequence: CDR1 KGHDR, CDR2 SFDVKD. Peptide-pool stimulation followed by sequencing identified expanded antigen-specific CD4+ clonotypes in the ViraFEST assay. CD4+ T cells were isolated after less than 12 days of culture. Of the BNT162b2 and mRNA-1273 vaccines, participants received two doses of one or the other. Vaccinees lacked prior SARS-CoV-2 infection and tested negative for nucleocapsid antibodies. Wells of some 1.9 million PBMC each were grown with 10 IU/ml IL-2 and roughly 10 ug/ml peptides.

The chain employs TRBV24-1 and TRBJ2-2; no definite D call. This clonotype was sampled from a human donor who received a COVID-19 vaccine. Some clones in this sample may be carry-over from other donors' samples. Material: CD4+ T cells from PBMCs cultured with SARS-CoV-2 spike peptides, obtained after COVID-19 vaccination. The CDR3 protein is CATSGKNTGELFF. The CDR3 DNA follows: TGTGCCACCAGTGGAAAGAACACCGGGGAGCTGTTTTTT.